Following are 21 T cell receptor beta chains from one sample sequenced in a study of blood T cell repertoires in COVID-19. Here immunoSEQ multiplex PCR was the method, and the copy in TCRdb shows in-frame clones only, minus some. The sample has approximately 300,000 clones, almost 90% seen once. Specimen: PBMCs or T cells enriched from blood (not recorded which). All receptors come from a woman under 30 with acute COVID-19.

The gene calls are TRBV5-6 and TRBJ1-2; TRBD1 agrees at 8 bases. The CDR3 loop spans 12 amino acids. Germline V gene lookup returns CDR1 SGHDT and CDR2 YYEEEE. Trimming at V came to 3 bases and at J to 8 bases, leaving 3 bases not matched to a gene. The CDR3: CASSYDRGGYTF. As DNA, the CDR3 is TGTGCCAGCAGCTATGACAGGGGCGGCTACACCTTC.

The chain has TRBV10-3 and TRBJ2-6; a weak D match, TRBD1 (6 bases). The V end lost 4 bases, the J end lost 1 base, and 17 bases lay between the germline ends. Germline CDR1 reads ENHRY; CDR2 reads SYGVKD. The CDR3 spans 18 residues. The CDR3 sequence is CAISADRLGASGANVLTF. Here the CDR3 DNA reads TGTGCCATCAGTGCCGACAGGCTAGGCGCGTCTGGGGCCAACGTCCTGACTTTC.

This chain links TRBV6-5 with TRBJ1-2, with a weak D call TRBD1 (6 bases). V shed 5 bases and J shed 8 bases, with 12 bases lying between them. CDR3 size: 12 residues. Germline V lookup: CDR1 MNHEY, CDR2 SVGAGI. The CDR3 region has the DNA TGTGCCAGCAGTAGACAGGACGGGGGCTACACCTTC. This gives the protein CASSRQDGGYTF.

The CDR3 sequence is CASQRGPQEKLFF. In nucleotides, the CDR3 is TGTGCCAGCCAGCGGGGGCCGCAGGAAAAACTGTTTTTT. This chain joins TRBV2 and TRBJ1-4; D possibly corresponds to TRBD1 (6 bases). The CDR3 runs to 13 residues. Between the trimmed V and J ends, which lost 8 bases and 8 bases, there was a span of 15 bases. The V gene's germline CDR1 is SNHLY and CDR2 FYNNEI.

CDR3 in DNA: TGTGCCAGCAGCTACGCCCGGGACAGGGGGACAGATACGCAGTATTTT. Protein product: CASSYARDRGTDTQYF. The chain joins TRBV28 to TRBJ2-3, with 11 bases identical to TRBD1. The CDR3 has 16 residues. J lost 3 bases, V lost 6 bases, and 8 bases had no gene match. Germline CDR1 MDHEN, CDR2 SYDVKM.

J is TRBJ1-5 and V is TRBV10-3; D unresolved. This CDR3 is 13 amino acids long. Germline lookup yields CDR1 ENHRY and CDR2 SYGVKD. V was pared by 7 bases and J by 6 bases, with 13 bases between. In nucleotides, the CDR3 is TGTGCCATCACGCCGGAGGCTGGTCAGCCCCAGCATTTT. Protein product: CAITPEAGQPQHF.

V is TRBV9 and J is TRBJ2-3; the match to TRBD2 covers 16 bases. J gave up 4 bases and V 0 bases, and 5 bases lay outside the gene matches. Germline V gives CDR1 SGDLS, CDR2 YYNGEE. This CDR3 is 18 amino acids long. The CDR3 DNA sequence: TGTGCCAGCAGCGTAGAGGGACTAGCGGGAGGGCCATCAGATACGCAGTATTTT. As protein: CASSVEGLAGGPSDTQYF.

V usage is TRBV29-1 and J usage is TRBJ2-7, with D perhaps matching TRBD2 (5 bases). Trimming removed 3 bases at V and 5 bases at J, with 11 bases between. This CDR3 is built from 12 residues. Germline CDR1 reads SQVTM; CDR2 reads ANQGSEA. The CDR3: CSVDRGFDEQYF. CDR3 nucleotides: TGCAGCGTTGATCGGGGATTTGACGAGCAGTACTTC.

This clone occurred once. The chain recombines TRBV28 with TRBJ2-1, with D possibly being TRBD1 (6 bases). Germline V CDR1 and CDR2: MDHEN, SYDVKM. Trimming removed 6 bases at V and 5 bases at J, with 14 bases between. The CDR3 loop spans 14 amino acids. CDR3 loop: CASRRDKGDNEQFF. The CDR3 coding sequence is TGTGCCAGCAGACGGGACAAGGGGGACAATGAGCAGTTCTTC.

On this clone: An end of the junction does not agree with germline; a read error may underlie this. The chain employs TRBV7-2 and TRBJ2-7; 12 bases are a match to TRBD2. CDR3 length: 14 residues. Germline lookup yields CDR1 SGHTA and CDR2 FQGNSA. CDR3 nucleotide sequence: TGTGCCAGCAGCCTAGCGGGAGGGGCCTACGAGCAGTACTTC. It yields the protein CASSLAGGAYEQYF. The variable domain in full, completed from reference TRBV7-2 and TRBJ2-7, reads GAGVSQSPSNKVTEKGKDVELRCDPISGHTALYWYRQSLGQGLEFLIYFQGNSAPDKSGLPSDRFSAERTGGSVSTLTIQRTQQEDSAVYLCASSLAGGAYEQYFGPGTRLTVT.

Here the CDR3 reads CASSHEPLGTMNTEAFF. The CDR3 nucleotides are TGTGCCAGCAGCCACGAACCCCTAGGCACCATGAACACTGAAGCTTTCTTT. V gene TRBV11-3 combines with J gene TRBJ1-1, with unresolved D. The germline CDR1 and CDR2 sequences are SGHNT and YENEEA. The CDR3 is made up of 17 amino acids. Between the trimmed V and J ends, which lost 5 bases and 0 bases, there was a span of 19 bases.

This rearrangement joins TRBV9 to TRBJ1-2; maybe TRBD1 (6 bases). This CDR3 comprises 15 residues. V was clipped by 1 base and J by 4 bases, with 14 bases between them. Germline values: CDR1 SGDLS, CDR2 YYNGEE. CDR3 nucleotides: TGTGCCAGCAGCGTATCTGGACAGCCTCTCTATGGCTACACCTTC. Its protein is CASSVSGQPLYGYTF.

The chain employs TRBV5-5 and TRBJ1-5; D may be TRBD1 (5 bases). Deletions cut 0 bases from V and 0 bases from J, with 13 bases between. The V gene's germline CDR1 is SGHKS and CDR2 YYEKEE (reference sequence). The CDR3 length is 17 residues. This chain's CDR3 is CASSLAGTPASNQPQHF. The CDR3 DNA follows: TGTGCCAGCAGCTTGGCCGGGACTCCCGCTAGCAATCAGCCCCAGCATTTT.

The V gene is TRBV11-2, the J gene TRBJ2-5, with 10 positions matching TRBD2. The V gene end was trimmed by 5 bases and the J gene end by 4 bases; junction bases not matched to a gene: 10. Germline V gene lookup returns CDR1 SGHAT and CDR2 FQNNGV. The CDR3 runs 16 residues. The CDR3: CASSPLAGGIGETQYF. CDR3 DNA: TGTGCCAGCAGCCCGTTAGCGGGAGGAATTGGAGAGACCCAGTACTTC.

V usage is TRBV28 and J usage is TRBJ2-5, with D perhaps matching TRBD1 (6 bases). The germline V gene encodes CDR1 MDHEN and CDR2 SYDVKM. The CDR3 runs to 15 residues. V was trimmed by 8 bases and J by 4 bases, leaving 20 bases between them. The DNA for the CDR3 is TGTGCCAGCCTTGATGAGTTTGAAGGGGGAGAGACCCAGTACTTC. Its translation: CASLDEFEGGETQYF.

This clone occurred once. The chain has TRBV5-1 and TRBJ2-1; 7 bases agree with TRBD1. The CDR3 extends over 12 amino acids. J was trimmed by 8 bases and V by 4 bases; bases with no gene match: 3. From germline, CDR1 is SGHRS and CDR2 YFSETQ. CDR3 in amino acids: CASSATGDEQFF. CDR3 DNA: TGCGCCAGCAGCGCCACAGGGGATGAGCAGTTCTTC.

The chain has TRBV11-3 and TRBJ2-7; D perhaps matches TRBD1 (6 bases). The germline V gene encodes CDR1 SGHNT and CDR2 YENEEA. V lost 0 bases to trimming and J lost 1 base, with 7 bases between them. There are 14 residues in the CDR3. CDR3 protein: CASSLDTGSYEQYF. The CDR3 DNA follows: TGTGCCAGCAGCTTAGATACAGGGTCCTACGAGCAGTACTTC.

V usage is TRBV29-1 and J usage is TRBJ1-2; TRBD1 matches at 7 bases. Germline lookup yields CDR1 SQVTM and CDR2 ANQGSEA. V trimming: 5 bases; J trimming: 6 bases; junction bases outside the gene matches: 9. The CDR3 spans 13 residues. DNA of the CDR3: TGCAGCGTTAGTCAGGGGGTGGGGGATGGCTACACCTTC. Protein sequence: CSVSQGVGDGYTF. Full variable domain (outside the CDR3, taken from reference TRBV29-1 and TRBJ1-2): SAVISQKPSRDICQRGTSLTIQCQVDSQVTMMFWYRQQPGQSLTLIATANQGSEATYESGFVIDKFPISRPNLTFSTLTVSNMSPEDSSIYLCSVSQGVGDGYTFGSGTRLTVV.

As DNA, the CDR3 is TGTGCCAGCAGCCCCAGGGACAGCGCCTACGAGCAGTACTTC. This gives the protein CASSPRDSAYEQYF. The chain couples TRBV11-1 to TRBJ2-7; 7 positions match TRBD1. J lost 2 bases, V lost 5 bases, and 6 bases had no gene match. The CDR3 extends over 14 amino acids. The V gene's germline CDR1 is SGHAT and CDR2 FQDESV (reference sequence).

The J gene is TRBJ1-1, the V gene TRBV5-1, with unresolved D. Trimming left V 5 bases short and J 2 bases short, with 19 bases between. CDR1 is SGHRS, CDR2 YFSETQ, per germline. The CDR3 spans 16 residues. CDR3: CASRNHARGPNTEAFF. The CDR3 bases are TGCGCCAGCAGAAACCACGCCCGCGGGCCCAACACTGAAGCTTTCTTT.

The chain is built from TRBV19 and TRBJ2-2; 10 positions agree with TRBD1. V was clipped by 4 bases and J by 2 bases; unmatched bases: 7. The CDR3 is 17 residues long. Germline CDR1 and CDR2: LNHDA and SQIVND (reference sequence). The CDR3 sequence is CASSTGQGFFNTGELFF. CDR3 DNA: TGTGCCAGTAGTACGGGACAGGGGTTTTTTAACACCGGGGAGCTGTTTTTT.